This passage covers 15 T cell receptor beta chains from one sample sequenced in a study of long-term antiretroviral therapy in people with HIV. Running of the v3.0 immunoSEQ assay took place at survey level. Generated by immunoSEQ multiplex PCR, the TCRdb table keeps only in-frame clones and is missing some. The sample carries roughly 28,000 clones, approximately 95% recorded once. The material was unsorted PBMCs, obtained 5.3 years after starting antiretroviral therapy. The receptors shown here come from a man aged 50-59 years with HIV.

V is TRBV25-1 and J is TRBJ1-2, with D possibly matching TRBD1 (6 bases). The CDR3 is 12 amino acids. Germline V lookup: CDR1 MGHDK, CDR2 SYGVNS. Trimming shortened V by 6 bases and J by 5 bases, and 10 bases separated the two germline ends. CDR3 sequence: CASRVDRYGYTF. CDR3 sequence (DNA): TGTGCCAGCAGGGTGGACAGATATGGCTACACCTTC.

Only one count was recorded for this clone. The chain has TRBV4-1 and TRBJ1-1; D is ambiguous. Germline CDR1 and CDR2: MGHRA and YSYEKL. The CDR3 totals 14 residues. Trimming left V 5 bases short and J 1 base short, with 11 bases between. The CDR3, as DNA: TGCGCCAGCAGCGAGCCCCGTGGGAACACTGAAGCTTTCTTT. Protein: CASSEPRGNTEAFF.

This chain connects TRBV5-1 to TRBJ1-2; 7 bases are shared with TRBD1. V trimming: 7 bases; J trimming: 3 bases; junction bases outside the gene matches: 9. Germline lookup yields CDR1 SGHRS and CDR2 YFSETQ. The CDR3 is made up of 14 amino acids. CDR3 residues: CASGYTGDHYGYTF. The CDR3 bases are TGCGCCAGCGGATACACAGGGGACCACTATGGCTACACCTTC.

This rearrangement joins TRBV7-8 to TRBJ2-7; a possible D gene is TRBD1 (6 bases). CDR3 size: 13 residues. Germline V CDR1 and CDR2: SGHVS, FQNEAQ. Trimming shortened V by 4 bases and J by 2 bases, and 9 bases separated the two germline ends. CDR3 loop: CASSWDMTYEQYF. The CDR3 DNA is TGTGCCAGCAGCTGGGACATGACCTACGAGCAGTACTTC.

The rearrangement links TRBV7-8 to TRBJ1-5; possible D gene TRBD1, 5 bases. Germline CDR1 reads SGHVS; CDR2 reads FQNEAQ. V lost 5 bases to trimming and J lost 11 bases, with 16 bases between them. The CDR3 runs to 13 residues. This CDR3 is CASSPQEGLAQHF. The CDR3 DNA follows: TGTGCCAGCAGCCCACAGGAGGGGCTCGCCCAGCATTTT.

A single count supports this clone. This chain connects TRBV7-2 to TRBJ2-3, with 9 bases lining up with TRBD2. V lost 1 base, J lost 0 bases, and 8 bases stayed unmatched. The V gene's germline CDR1 is SGHTA and CDR2 FQGNSA. The CDR3 loop spans 18 amino acids. CDR3 bases: TGTGCCAGCAGCTTAGAGAGCGGGGGGTCTTCTAGCACAGATACGCAGTATTTT. Its protein is CASSLESGGSSSTDTQYF.

In its sample, this clone was seen once. The chain has TRBV19 and TRBJ2-2; no firm D call. V lost 6 bases, J lost 2 bases, and 16 bases lay in between. Germline loops: CDR1 LNHDA, CDR2 SQIVND (reference sequence). The CDR3 sequence is 16 residues long. In DNA, the CDR3 is TGTGCCAGTAGCGCCGGCAGTTTGGGTAACACCGGGGAGCTGTTTTTT. Its protein is CASSAGSLGNTGELFF.

The J gene is TRBJ2-5, the V gene TRBV7-2; 9 bases agree with TRBD2. CDR1 SGHTA and CDR2 FQGNSA come from the germline V gene. The ends lost 4 bases at V and 4 bases at J; junction bases unmatched: 4. This CDR3 has 14 residues. CDR3 coding DNA: TGTGCCAGCAGCTCCCTAGCGGGGCTAGAGACCCAGTACTTC. Translated: CASSSLAGLETQYF.

J is TRBJ2-5 and V is TRBV28, with D possibly being TRBD1 or TRBD2 (6 bases each). The CDR3 loop spans 14 amino acids. CDR1 is MDHEN, CDR2 SYDVKM, per germline. Trimming removed 5 bases at V and 4 bases at J, with 14 bases between. CDR3 amino acids: CASSRRTGAETQYF. CDR3 sequence (DNA): TGTGCCAGCAGTCGTCGGACGGGGGCAGAGACCCAGTACTTC.

The chain recombines TRBV14 with TRBJ1-5, with TRBD1 matching 7 bases. The CDR3 length is 15 residues. Germline values: CDR1 SGHDN, CDR2 FVKESK. V shed 0 bases and J 3 bases; nucleotides not matched to a gene: 2. The CDR3 DNA sequence: TGTGCCAGCAGCCAAGACAGGGGGTCCAATCAGCCCCAGCATTTT. Its protein is CASSQDRGSNQPQHF.

Only one count was recorded for this clone. The chain combines TRBV10-2 with TRBJ2-3, with D perhaps TRBD2 (6 bases). V lost 5 bases and J lost 7, with 13 bases in between. The length of the CDR3 is 13 residues. CDR1 and CDR2 from the germline V gene are WSHSY and SAAADI. The CDR3 nucleotides are TGCGCCAGCAGTCCGGAGACTAGTAATACGCAGTATTTT. This translates into CASSPETSNTQYF.

The genes are TRBV5-5 and TRBJ2-7; D perhaps matches TRBD2 (6 bases). Trimming cost V 4 bases and J 3 bases, with 11 bases left between them. CDR1 and CDR2 (germline): SGHKS, YYEKEE (reference sequence). The CDR3 has 13 amino acids. The CDR3 DNA reads as TGTGCCAGCAGCGGGCAGGAGGGCTACGAGCAGTACTTC. Its translation is CASSGQEGYEQYF.

This clone has more than one count but fewer than ten. The V call is TRBV16, the J call TRBJ2-7; 13 bases align to TRBD2. Looked up from germline, CDR1 is KGHSY and CDR2 is FQNENV. Trimming removed 1 base from V and 5 bases from J; junction bases left unmatched: 5. The CDR3 contains 16 residues. CDR3: CASSQYGTSGDHEQYF. CDR3 in DNA: TGTGCCAGCAGCCAATACGGGACTAGCGGGGACCACGAGCAGTACTTC.

This clone was found once. This chain connects TRBV6-1 to TRBJ2-7; TRBD1 or TRBD2 may be the D gene (5 bases each). This CDR3 has 13 residues. The V gene lost 10 bases and the J gene lost 3 bases, with 16 bases spanning the gap. CDR1 MNHNS and CDR2 SASEGT come from the germline V gene. DNA of the CDR3: TGTGCCACCATGAAGAGGGGTTTCTACGAGCAGTACTTC. Protein product: CATMKRGFYEQYF.

The chain joins TRBV6-6 to TRBJ1-3; perhaps TRBD1 as D (5 bases). CDR3 length: 15 amino acids. Germline lookup yields CDR1 MNHNY and CDR2 SVGAGI (reference sequence). The ends were cut back, 5 bases at V and 2 bases at J, with 13 bases in the middle. CDR3 nucleotides: TGTGCCAGCAGTCCTCGGGGGGGTACTGGAAACACCATATATTTT. It translates to CASSPRGGTGNTIYF.